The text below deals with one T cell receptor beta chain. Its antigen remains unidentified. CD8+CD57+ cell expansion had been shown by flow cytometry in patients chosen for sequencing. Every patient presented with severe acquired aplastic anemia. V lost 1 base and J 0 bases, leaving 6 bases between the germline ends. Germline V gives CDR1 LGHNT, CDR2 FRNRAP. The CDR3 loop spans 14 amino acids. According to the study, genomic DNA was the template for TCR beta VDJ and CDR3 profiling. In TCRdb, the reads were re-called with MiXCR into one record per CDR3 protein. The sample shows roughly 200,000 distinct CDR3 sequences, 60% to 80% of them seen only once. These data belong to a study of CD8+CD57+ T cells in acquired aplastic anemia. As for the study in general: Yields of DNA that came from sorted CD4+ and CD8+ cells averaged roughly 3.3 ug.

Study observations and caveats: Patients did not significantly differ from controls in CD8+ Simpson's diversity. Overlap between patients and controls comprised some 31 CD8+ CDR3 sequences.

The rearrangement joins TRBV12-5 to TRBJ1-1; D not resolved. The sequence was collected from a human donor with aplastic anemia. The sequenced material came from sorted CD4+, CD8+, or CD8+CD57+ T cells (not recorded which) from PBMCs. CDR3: CASGLGQLNTEAFF. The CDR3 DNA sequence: TGTGCTAGTGGTTTGGGTCAGTTGAACACTGAAGCTTTCTTT.